Below, 2 T cell receptor beta chains from the same sample are listed, as sequenced in a study of cytomegalovirus exposure and HLA in healthy donors. A multiplex PCR was run with 60 Vbeta primers and 13 Jbeta primers. Here immunoSEQ multiplex PCR was the method, and the copy in TCRdb shows in-frame clones only, minus some. This table has about 140,000 clones, just under 80% appearing once. What was sequenced was PBMCs. Every receptor here comes from a man aged 25-45 years in good health and CMV-seronegative.

This clone has a handful of counts. The V and J genes are TRBV25-1 and TRBJ2-7; D is perhaps TRBD2 (7 bases). The V and J ends lost 7 bases and 2 bases respectively, with 12 bases between them. The CDR3 covers 13 residues. Per the germline V gene, CDR1 is MGHDK and CDR2 is SYGVNS. CDR3 in amino acids: CASMGGLTYEQYF. Here the CDR3 DNA reads TGTGCCAGCATGGGGGGGCTGACCTACGAGCAGTACTTC.

This rearrangement joins TRBV19 to TRBJ1-5; a weak D match, TRBD1 (6 bases). V was cut by 7 bases and J by 6 bases, with 19 bases left in between. Germline CDR1 and CDR2: LNHDA and SQIVND (reference sequence). There are 15 residues in the CDR3. CDR3 in amino acids: CASTPGGRGFQPQHF. The CDR3 DNA is TGTGCCAGTACCCCCGGGGGGAGGGGGTTTCAGCCCCAGCATTTT.